Presented here are 18 T cell receptor beta chains from one specimen sequenced in a study of cytomegalovirus exposure and HLA in healthy donors. 13 Jbeta primers and 60 Vbeta primers were used for the PCR. Using immunoSEQ multiplex PCR, the repertoire was profiled, and TCRdb retains in-frame clones only, with some absent. The table shows roughly 120,000 clones, with around three quarters occurring only once. Sequencing input: PBMCs. These receptors were taken from a human donor in good health.

The chain has TRBV11-2 and TRBJ2-5; 10 nucleotides line up with TRBD1. The better agreement between TRBJ2-7 and the DNA end casts doubt on the J call. CDR1 is SGHAT, CDR2 FQNNGV, per germline. The CDR3 is 15 residues long. The CDR3 DNA is TGTGCCAGCAGCTTAGGGGACAGGGGACCCTACGAGCAGTACTTC. Amino acid sequence: CASSLGDRGPYEQYF.

The rearrangement links TRBV9 to TRBJ2-2; 7 bases agree with TRBD2. The CDR3 is made up of 16 amino acids. The germline gives CDR1 SGDLS, CDR2 YYNGEE. V gave up 0 bases and J gave up 6 bases; unmatched junction bases: 8. The CDR3 is CASSVEGGSSPGELFF. Written as DNA, the CDR3 is TGTGCCAGCAGCGTAGAAGGCGGGAGTTCCCCCGGGGAGCTGTTTTTT.

Worth noting for this clone: The same CDR3 also results from other DNA sequences found in this sample. The chain joins TRBV7-9 to TRBJ1-2, with 11 bases matching TRBD1. CDR1 and CDR2 (germline): SEHNR, FQNEAQ (reference sequence). The CDR3 runs to 15 residues. V lost 3 bases to trimming and J lost 4 bases; unmatched junction nucleotides: 4. The CDR3 region has the DNA TGTGCCAGCAGCTTCTCGGACAGGGGGCCCTATGGCTACACCTTC. Encoded protein: CASSFSDRGPYGYTF.

The chain uses TRBV29-1 and TRBJ2-2, with D possibly matching TRBD1 (6 bases). CDR3 length: 14 residues. Between the trimmed V and J ends, which lost 6 bases and 5 bases, there was a span of 16 bases. Germline V lookup: CDR1 SQVTM, CDR2 ANQGSEA. The CDR3 region has the DNA TGCAGCGTACATACGGGCAGGGGAACCGGGGAGCTGTTTTTT. This translates into CSVHTGRGTGELFF.

The CDR3 region has the DNA TGTGCCAGCAGTGAAGACCTGGAGATAGCTGAAGCTTTCTTT. It yields the protein CASSEDLEIAEAFF. The rearrangement links TRBV6-1 to TRBJ1-1; no definite D call. The V gene lost 1 base and the J gene lost 6 bases, with 12 bases spanning the gap. Germline V gene data show CDR1 as MNHNS and CDR2 as SASEGT. The CDR3 spans 14 residues.

The chain employs TRBV18 and TRBJ2-7, with TRBD1 as a possible D gene (5 bases). Between the trimmed V and J ends, which lost 3 bases and 4 bases, there was a span of 16 bases. The germline gives CDR1 KGHSH, CDR2 LQKENI. The CDR3 length is 15 residues. The CDR3 loop is CASSPSLGVSYEQYF. Written as DNA, the CDR3 is TGTGCCAGCTCACCCTCCCTAGGGGTTTCATACGAGCAGTACTTC.

V is TRBV5-1 and J is TRBJ2-2; 10 nucleotides match TRBD2. Germline CDR1 and CDR2: SGHRS and YFSETQ. The J segment lost 2 bases and the V segment lost 3 bases, leaving 16 bases of the junction unmatched. The CDR3 consists of 20 residues. CDR3 DNA: TGCGCCAGCAGCTCGACGACTCGGCTAGCGGGAGTGGCTAACACCGGGGAGCTGTTTTTT. Residues: CASSSTTRLAGVANTGELFF.

This clone was observed a single time. The chain has TRBV10-1 and TRBJ1-4, with TRBD1 matching over 10 bases. Unmatched junction bases numbered 9, after V lost 6 bases and J lost 8 bases. The germline V gene encodes CDR1 WNHNN and CDR2 SYGVQD (reference sequence). This CDR3 is 15 amino acids long. This CDR3 reads CASSGTGEWGEKLFF. CDR3 nucleotide sequence: TGCGCCAGCAGCGGGACAGGGGAATGGGGCGAAAAACTGTTTTTT.

V is TRBV7-6 and J is TRBJ2-7, with D possibly TRBD2 on 6 matching bases. With 3 bases removed from V and 6 bases from J, the gap between germline ends came to 18 bases. The V gene's germline CDR1 is SGHVS and CDR2 FNYEAQ. The CDR3 loop spans 15 amino acids. As DNA, the CDR3 is TGTGCCAGCAGCTTTCGGGGGAGTACTCCTCGCGAGCAGTACTTC. Protein sequence: CASSFRGSTPREQYF.

The chain is built from TRBV29-1 and TRBJ2-7; a weak D match, TRBD1 (6 bases). Germline CDR1 SQVTM, CDR2 ANQGSEA. The CDR3 length is 15 residues. Trimming left V 7 bases short and J 0 bases short, with 19 bases between. Here the CDR3 reads CSARRGIDTSYEQYF. The CDR3 DNA sequence: TGCAGCGCCCGCAGGGGAATTGACACCTCCTACGAGCAGTACTTC.

In this sample, this clone turned up once. The V call is TRBV16, the J call TRBJ1-5; D is uncertain. The V gene lost 0 bases and the J gene lost 4 bases, with 7 bases spanning the gap. CDR3 length: 14 residues. CDR1 and CDR2 (germline): KGHSY, FQNENV. The CDR3 DNA follows: TGTGCCAGCAGCCAATCGTCCGGGAATCAGCCCCAGCATTTT. It encodes CASSQSSGNQPQHF.

This rearrangement joins TRBV5-1 to TRBJ1-2; 9 bases are shared with TRBD1. This CDR3 region has 15 residues. V shed 2 bases and J 3 bases; nucleotides not matched to a gene: 5. Germline V CDR1 and CDR2: SGHRS, YFSETQ. CDR3 loop: CASSLMGQGDYGYTF. The CDR3 nucleotides read TGCGCCAGCAGCTTAATGGGACAGGGTGACTATGGCTACACCTTC.

The chain links TRBV28 to TRBJ2-1; D gene unclear. The CDR3 has 13 amino acids. The germline CDR1 and CDR2 sequences are MDHEN and SYDVKM. V lost 6 bases and J 9 bases, leaving 15 bases between the germline ends. This CDR3 reads CASSPTRSGEQFF. The CDR3 DNA reads as TGTGCCAGCAGCCCTACCCGGAGTGGTGAGCAGTTCTTC.

The V call is TRBV18, the J call TRBJ1-1; possible D gene TRBD1, 6 bases. The germline V and J ends were trimmed by 0 bases and 7 bases, with 21 bases remaining between them. The germline V gene has CDR1 KGHSH and CDR2 LQKENI. The CDR3 runs to 17 residues. This CDR3 is CASSPPDRTPWEGEAFF. The CDR3 DNA is TGTGCCAGCTCACCACCCGACAGGACCCCTTGGGAGGGTGAAGCTTTCTTT.

The chain is built from TRBV5-4 and TRBJ2-2; 8 bases match TRBD1. V was pared by 2 bases and J by 7 bases, with 7 bases of the junction left unmatched. This CDR3 spans 15 amino acids. Germline loops: CDR1 SGHNT, CDR2 YYREEE (reference sequence). The DNA of the CDR3 is TGTGCCAGCAGCTTCCCCCAGGGGGCGGGCGGGGAGCTGTTTTTT. Translation: CASSFPQGAGGELFF.

V is TRBV6-5 and J is TRBJ2-7; no reliable D call. V lost 4 bases and J lost 5, with 21 bases in between. Germline CDR1 and CDR2: MNHEY and SVGAGI. The CDR3 is made up of 16 amino acids. The CDR3 bases are TGTGCCAGCAGTTCTCAACAATATTCCAATTCGAACGAGCAGTACTTC. This codes for CASSSQQYSNSNEQYF.

The CDR3 loop is CASSVFRGPAGELFF. Written as DNA, the CDR3 is TGTGCCAGCAGCGTATTTAGGGGGCCGGCCGGGGAGCTGTTTTTT. J is TRBJ2-2 and V is TRBV9; TRBD1 matches 7 bases. This CDR3 is built from 15 residues. V trimming: 1 base; J trimming: 6 bases; junction bases outside the gene matches: 6. CDR1 SGDLS and CDR2 YYNGEE come from the germline V gene.

This sequence joins TRBV5-1 and TRBJ2-7; TRBD2 might be the D (7 bases). The CDR3 loop spans 14 amino acids. Between the trimmed V and J ends, which lost 2 bases and 2 bases, there was a span of 11 bases. Germline CDR1 reads SGHRS; CDR2 reads YFSETQ. CDR3 in DNA: TGCGCCAGCAGCTTCAGCGGGACAACCTACGAGCAGTACTTC. Amino acids: CASSFSGTTYEQYF.